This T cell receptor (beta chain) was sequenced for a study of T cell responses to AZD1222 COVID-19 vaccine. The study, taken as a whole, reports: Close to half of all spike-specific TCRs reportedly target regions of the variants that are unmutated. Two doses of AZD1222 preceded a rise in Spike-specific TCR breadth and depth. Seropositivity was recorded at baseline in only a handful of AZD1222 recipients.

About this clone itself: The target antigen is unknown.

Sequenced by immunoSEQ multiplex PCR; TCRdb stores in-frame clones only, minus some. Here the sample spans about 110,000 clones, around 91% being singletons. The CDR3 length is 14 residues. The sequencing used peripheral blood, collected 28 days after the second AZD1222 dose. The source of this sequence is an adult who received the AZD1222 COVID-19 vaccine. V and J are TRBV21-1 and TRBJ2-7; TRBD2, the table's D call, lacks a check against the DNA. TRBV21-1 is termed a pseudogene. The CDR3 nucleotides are TGTGCCAGCAGGCCCAGGACTGGCTCCTACGAGCAGTACTTC. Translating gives CASRPRTGSYEQYF.